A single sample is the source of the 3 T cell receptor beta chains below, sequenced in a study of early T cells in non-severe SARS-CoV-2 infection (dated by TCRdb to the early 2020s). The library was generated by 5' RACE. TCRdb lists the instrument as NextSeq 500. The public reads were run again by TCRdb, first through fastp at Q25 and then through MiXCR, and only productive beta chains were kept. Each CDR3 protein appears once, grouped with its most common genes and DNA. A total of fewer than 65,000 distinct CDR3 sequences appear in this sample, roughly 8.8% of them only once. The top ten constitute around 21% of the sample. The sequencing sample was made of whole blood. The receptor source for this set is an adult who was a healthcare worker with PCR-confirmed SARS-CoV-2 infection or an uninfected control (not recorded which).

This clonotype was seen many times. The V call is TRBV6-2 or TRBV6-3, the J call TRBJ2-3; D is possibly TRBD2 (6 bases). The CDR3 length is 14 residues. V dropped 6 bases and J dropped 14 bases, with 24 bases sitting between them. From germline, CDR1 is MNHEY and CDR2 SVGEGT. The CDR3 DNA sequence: TGTGCCAGCAGACCGGGACTCTCTCCCTCAGAGGGGTATTTT. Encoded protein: CASRPGLSPSEGYF.

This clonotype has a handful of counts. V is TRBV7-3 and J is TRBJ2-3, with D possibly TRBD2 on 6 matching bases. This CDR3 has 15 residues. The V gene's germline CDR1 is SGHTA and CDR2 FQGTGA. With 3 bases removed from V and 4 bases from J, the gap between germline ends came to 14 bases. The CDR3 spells CASSLTSVESDTQYF. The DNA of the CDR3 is TGTGCCAGCAGCTTGACTAGTGTGGAGTCAGATACGCAGTATTTT.

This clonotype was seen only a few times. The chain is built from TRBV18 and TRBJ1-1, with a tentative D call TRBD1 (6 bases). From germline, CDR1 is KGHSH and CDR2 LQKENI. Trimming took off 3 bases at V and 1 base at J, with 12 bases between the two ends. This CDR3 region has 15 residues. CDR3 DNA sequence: TGTGCCAGCTCACCCTTAAGACAGGAGAACACTGAAGCTTTCTTT. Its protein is CASSPLRQENTEAFF.